Listed below are T cell receptor beta chains from one sample, sequenced in a study of PD-L1 blockade in urothelial cancer. Assay used: immunoSEQ multiplex PCR; TCRdb lists only in-frame clones, some missing. This table has about 22,000 clones, about 93% appearing once. The starting material was PBMCs, obtained around atezolizumab (anti-PD-L1) treatment. Receptor source: a woman in her sixties with urothelial cancer. CDR3s include the opening cysteine and the closing phenylalanine or tryptophan. The order of the fields is clone size, D gene, J gene, V gene, CDR3 protein, CDR3 DNA. The D gene is left open where the match is weak. The size entry is marked missing in some rows and otherwise reads once, few, many or a size class.

clone_size: NA
d_call: NA
j_call: TRBJ2-1
v_call: TRBV25-1
cdr3_aa: CASTRAQGFYNEQFF
cdr3_nt: TGTGCCAGCACCAGAGCGCAGGGGTTCTACAATGAGCAGTTCTTC

clone_size: NA
d_call: TRBD2
j_call: TRBJ2-3
v_call: TRBV19
cdr3_aa: CASSNSLGTSGSSALLSDTQYF
cdr3_nt: TGTGCCAGTAGTAACTCCCTCGGGACTAGCGGGAGCAGCGCCCTTTTATCCGATACGCAGTATTTT

clone_size: NA
d_call: NA
j_call: TRBJ2-3
v_call: TRBV29-1
cdr3_aa: CSVEEGTDTQYF
cdr3_nt: TGCAGCGTTGAGGAGGGCACAGATACGCAGTATTTT

clone_size: NA
d_call: TRBD1
j_call: TRBJ2-3
v_call: TRBV19
cdr3_aa: CASAGTGVSTDTQYF
cdr3_nt: TGTGCCAGTGCCGGGACAGGGGTTAGCACAGATACGCAGTATTTT

clone_size: NA
d_call: NA
j_call: TRBJ1-3
v_call: TRBV5-5
cdr3_aa: CASSLLGGLETGNTIYF
cdr3_nt: TGTGCCAGCAGCTTGTTGGGAGGGTTGGAAACGGGAAACACCATATATTTT

clone_size: NA
d_call: NA
j_call: TRBJ2-2
v_call: TRBV18
cdr3_aa: CASSPPRVGTGELFF
cdr3_nt: TGTGCCAGCTCACCACCCAGGGTCGGTACCGGGGAGCTGTTTTTT

clone_size: NA
d_call: TRBD1
j_call: TRBJ2-7
v_call: TRBV5-1
cdr3_aa: CASSFGQGAAYEQYF
cdr3_nt: TGCGCCAGCAGCTTCGGACAGGGGGCGGCCTACGAGCAGTACTTC

clone_size: NA
d_call: NA
j_call: TRBJ2-2
v_call: TRBV4-3
cdr3_aa: CASTQDLGGELFF
cdr3_nt: TGCGCCAGCACCCAGGACTTGGGCGGGGAGCTGTTTTTT

clone_size: NA
d_call: NA
j_call: TRBJ2-2
v_call: TRBV7-3
cdr3_aa: CASSLNRDTGELFF
cdr3_nt: TGTGCCAGCAGCCTCAACAGGGACACCGGGGAGCTGTTTTTT

clone_size: NA
d_call: NA
j_call: TRBJ1-5
v_call: TRBV27
cdr3_aa: CASSLYSPMSNQPQHF
cdr3_nt: TGTGCCAGCAGTTTATACAGTCCTATGTCTAATCAGCCCCAGCATTTT

clone_size: NA
d_call: NA
j_call: TRBJ1-5
v_call: TRBV7-2
cdr3_aa: CASGPRRNQPQHF
cdr3_nt: TGTGCCAGCGGCCCCAGGAGGAATCAGCCCCAGCATTTT

clone_size: NA
d_call: TRBD2
j_call: TRBJ2-1
v_call: TRBV5-1
cdr3_aa: CASSLGLAGPNPSSYNEQFF
cdr3_nt: TGCGCCAGCAGCCTCGGACTAGCGGGTCCCAACCCGAGCTCCTACAATGAGCAGTTCTTC

clone_size: NA
d_call: NA
j_call: TRBJ2-5
v_call: TRBV18
cdr3_aa: CASSPVQETQYF
cdr3_nt: TGTGCCAGCTCACCCGTACAAGAGACCCAGTACTTC

clone_size: NA
d_call: NA
j_call: TRBJ1-5
v_call: TRBV10-2
cdr3_aa: CASNKGGNQPQHF
cdr3_nt: TGCGCCAGCAACAAAGGAGGGAATCAGCCCCAGCATTTT

clone_size: NA
d_call: TRBD1
j_call: TRBJ2-7
v_call: TRBV27
cdr3_aa: CASSFLLTGDRSYEQYF
cdr3_nt: TGTGCCAGCAGTTTCCTCCTTACAGGGGACAGGTCCTACGAGCAGTACTTC

clone_size: once
d_call: TRBD1
j_call: TRBJ1-2
v_call: TRBV7-8
cdr3_aa: CASSLGQNYGYTF
cdr3_nt: TGTGCCAGCAGCCTGGGACAGAACTATGGCTACACCTTC

clone_size: NA
d_call: NA
j_call: TRBJ2-1
v_call: TRBV6-5
cdr3_aa: CASRAASYNEQFF
cdr3_nt: TGTGCCAGCAGGGCTGCCTCCTACAATGAGCAGTTCTTC

clone_size: NA
d_call: NA
j_call: TRBJ1-1
v_call: TRBV21-1
cdr3_aa: CASSNHPGTGVNTEAFF
cdr3_nt: TGTGCCAGCAGCAACCACCCGGGGACAGGGGTGAACACTGAAGCTTTCTTT

clone_size: NA
d_call: NA
j_call: TRBJ1-2
v_call: TRBV7-2
cdr3_aa: CASSFEPGYGYTF
cdr3_nt: TGTGCCAGCAGCTTTGAACCGGGCTATGGCTACACCTTC

clone_size: NA
d_call: TRBD1
j_call: TRBJ1-4
v_call: TRBV11-2
cdr3_aa: CASSYAGGSNEKLFF
cdr3_nt: TGTGCCAGCAGCTATGCAGGGGGGTCGAATGAAAAACTGTTTTTT

clone_size: NA
d_call: NA
j_call: TRBJ2-3
v_call: TRBV7-2
cdr3_aa: CASSPPPGAGTQYF
cdr3_nt: TGTGCCAGCAGCCCCCCTCCCGGAGCGGGTACGCAGTATTTT

clone_size: NA
d_call: NA
j_call: TRBJ1-1
v_call: TRBV4-3
cdr3_aa: CASRGQMTEAFF
cdr3_nt: TGCGCCAGCAGGGGGCAAATGACTGAAGCTTTCTTT

clone_size: NA
d_call: TRBD2
j_call: TRBJ2-3
v_call: TRBV5-6
cdr3_aa: CASSFSSGSSEQYF
cdr3_nt: TGTGCCAGCAGCTTTTCTAGCGGGAGTTCCGAGCAGTATTTT

clone_size: NA
d_call: TRBD2
j_call: TRBJ2-5
v_call: TRBV7-3
cdr3_aa: CASSSSGGETQYF
cdr3_nt: TGTGCCAGCAGCTCCAGCGGGGGGGAGACCCAGTACTTC

clone_size: NA
d_call: TRBD2
j_call: TRBJ2-1
v_call: TRBV2
cdr3_aa: CASIWTSGDNEQFF
cdr3_nt: TGTGCCAGCATTTGGACTAGCGGGGACAATGAGCAGTTCTTC

clone_size: NA
d_call: NA
j_call: TRBJ2-1
v_call: TRBV4-3
cdr3_aa: CASSQDWAGSAYNEQFF
cdr3_nt: TGCGCCAGCAGCCAAGATTGGGCAGGGTCTGCCTACAATGAGCAGTTCTTC

clone_size: NA
d_call: NA
j_call: TRBJ1-2
v_call: TRBV5-8
cdr3_aa: CASSLAGTHLYGYTF
cdr3_nt: TGTGCCAGCAGCTTGGCGGGGACACACCTCTATGGCTACACCTTC

clone_size: few
d_call: NA
j_call: TRBJ1-6
v_call: TRBV15
cdr3_aa: CATSNRGVKGSPLHF
cdr3_nt: TGTGCCACCAGCAACCGCGGGGTCAAGGGTTCACCCCTCCACTTT

clone_size: NA
d_call: TRBD1
j_call: TRBJ2-7
v_call: TRBV5-5
cdr3_aa: CASSWGQGAYEQYF
cdr3_nt: TGTGCCAGCAGTTGGGGACAGGGGGCGTACGAGCAGTACTTC

clone_size: NA
d_call: TRBD2
j_call: TRBJ2-7
v_call: TRBV7-8
cdr3_aa: CASSPIGLAGELYF
cdr3_nt: TGTGCCAGCAGCCCTATAGGACTAGCGGGGGAGTTGTACTTC

clone_size: NA
d_call: NA
j_call: TRBJ2-3
v_call: TRBV10-3
cdr3_aa: CATRRIAADTDTQYF
cdr3_nt: TGTGCCACCCGCCGGATAGCGGCAGACACAGATACGCAGTATTTT

clone_size: NA
d_call: NA
j_call: TRBJ1-5
v_call: TRBV19
cdr3_aa: CASSMLFAQRSNQPQHF
cdr3_nt: TGTGCCAGTAGTATGTTATTCGCACAGCGGAGCAATCAGCCCCAGCATTTT

clone_size: NA
d_call: NA
j_call: TRBJ2-7
v_call: TRBV27
cdr3_aa: CASSLAVSYEQYF
cdr3_nt: TGTGCCAGCAGTTTGGCCGTATCCTACGAGCAGTACTTC

clone_size: NA
d_call: TRBD2
j_call: TRBJ2-3
v_call: TRBV18
cdr3_aa: CASSPLPLDRLAGPSSTDTQYF
cdr3_nt: TGTGCCAGCTCACCACTCCCCCTCGACAGACTAGCGGGGCCGTCTAGCACAGATACGCAGTATTTT

clone_size: NA
d_call: NA
j_call: TRBJ1-3
v_call: TRBV7-6
cdr3_aa: CASRQGESGNTIYF
cdr3_nt: TGTGCCAGCAGACAAGGGGAATCTGGAAACACCATATATTTT

clone_size: NA
d_call: TRBD2
j_call: TRBJ2-2
v_call: TRBV11-2
cdr3_aa: CASSLGGGTYTGELFF
cdr3_nt: TGTGCCAGCAGCTTAGGCGGGGGGACGTACACCGGGGAGCTGTTTTTT

clone_size: NA
d_call: TRBD2
j_call: TRBJ2-1
v_call: TRBV9
cdr3_aa: CASSVDGRSSYNEQFF
cdr3_nt: TGTGCCAGCAGCGTAGACGGGAGGAGCTCCTACAATGAGCAGTTCTTC

clone_size: once
d_call: TRBD1
j_call: TRBJ1-1
v_call: TRBV28
cdr3_aa: CASTAQGASTEAFF
cdr3_nt: TGTGCCAGCACTGCACAGGGGGCGAGCACTGAAGCTTTCTTT

clone_size: once
d_call: TRBD1
j_call: TRBJ1-5
v_call: TRBV19
cdr3_aa: CASSGQGNNQPQHF
cdr3_nt: TGTGCCAGTAGTGGACAGGGTAACAATCAGCCCCAGCATTTT

clone_size: NA
d_call: TRBD2
j_call: TRBJ2-2
v_call: TRBV7-2
cdr3_aa: CASRRGGSSGELFF
cdr3_nt: TGTGCCAGCAGGCGCGGGGGGTCATCCGGGGAGCTGTTTTTT

clone_size: NA
d_call: NA
j_call: TRBJ1-2
v_call: TRBV6-5
cdr3_aa: CASSYGTGSHGYTF
cdr3_nt: TGTGCCAGCAGTTACGGAACAGGGAGCCACGGCTACACCTTC

clone_size: hyperexpanded
d_call: TRBD1
j_call: TRBJ2-2
v_call: TRBV18
cdr3_aa: CASSGQGAAAGELFF
cdr3_nt: TGTGCCAGCTCAGGACAGGGGGCTGCGGCCGGGGAGCTGTTTTTT

clone_size: NA
d_call: NA
j_call: TRBJ2-1
v_call: TRBV12-5
cdr3_aa: CASGLPGNEQFF
cdr3_nt: TGTGCTAGTGGTTTGCCGGGGAATGAGCAGTTCTTC

clone_size: NA
d_call: NA
j_call: TRBJ2-2
v_call: TRBV6-5
cdr3_aa: CASSPVGQGTGELFF
cdr3_nt: TGTGCCAGCAGTCCGGTGGGGCAGGGCACCGGGGAGCTGTTTTTT

clone_size: NA
d_call: TRBD1
j_call: TRBJ1-4
v_call: TRBV18
cdr3_aa: CASSPRTGGATNEKLFF
cdr3_nt: TGTGCCAGCTCACCAAGGACAGGGGGTGCAACTAATGAAAAACTGTTTTTT

clone_size: NA
d_call: NA
j_call: TRBJ2-1
v_call: TRBV11-2
cdr3_aa: CASSSTVSSEQFF
cdr3_nt: TGTGCCAGCAGCTCGACAGTCTCCAGTGAGCAGTTCTTC

clone_size: NA
d_call: NA
j_call: TRBJ2-2
v_call: TRBV5-1
cdr3_aa: CASTAGQNTGELFF
cdr3_nt: TGCGCCAGCACCGCCGGACAGAACACCGGGGAGCTGTTTTTT

clone_size: NA
d_call: NA
j_call: TRBJ2-2
v_call: TRBV19
cdr3_aa: CASEGQGGIGELFF
cdr3_nt: TGTGCCAGTGAGGGGCAGGGGGGCATCGGGGAGCTGTTTTTT